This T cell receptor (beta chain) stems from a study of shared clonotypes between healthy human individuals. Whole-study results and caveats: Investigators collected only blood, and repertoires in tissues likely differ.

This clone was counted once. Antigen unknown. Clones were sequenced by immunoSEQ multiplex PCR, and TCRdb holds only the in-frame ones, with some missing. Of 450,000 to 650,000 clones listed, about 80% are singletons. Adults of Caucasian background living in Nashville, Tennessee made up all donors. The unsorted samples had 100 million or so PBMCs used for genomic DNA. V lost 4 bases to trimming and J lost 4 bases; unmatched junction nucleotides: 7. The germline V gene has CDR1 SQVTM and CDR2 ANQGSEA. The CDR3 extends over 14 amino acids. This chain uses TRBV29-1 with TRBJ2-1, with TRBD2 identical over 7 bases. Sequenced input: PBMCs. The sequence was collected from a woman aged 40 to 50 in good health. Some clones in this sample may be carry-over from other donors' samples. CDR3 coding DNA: TGCAGCGTTGGCCGTCTAGCGGAGTACAATGAGCAGTTCTTC. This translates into CSVGRLAEYNEQFF.